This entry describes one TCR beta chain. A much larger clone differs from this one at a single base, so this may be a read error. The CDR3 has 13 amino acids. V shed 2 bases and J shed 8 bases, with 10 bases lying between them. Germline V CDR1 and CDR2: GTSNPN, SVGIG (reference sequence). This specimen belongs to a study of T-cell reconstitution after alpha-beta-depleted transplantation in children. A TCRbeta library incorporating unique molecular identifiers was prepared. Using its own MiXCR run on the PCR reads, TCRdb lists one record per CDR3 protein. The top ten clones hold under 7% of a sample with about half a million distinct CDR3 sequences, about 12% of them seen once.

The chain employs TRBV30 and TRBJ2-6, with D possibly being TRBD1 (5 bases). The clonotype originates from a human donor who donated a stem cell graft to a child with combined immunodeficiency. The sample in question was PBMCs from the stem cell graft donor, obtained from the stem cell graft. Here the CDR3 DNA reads TGTGCCTGGAGTATAAAGGGGACCAACGTCCTGACTTTC. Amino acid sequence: CAWSIKGTNVLTF.